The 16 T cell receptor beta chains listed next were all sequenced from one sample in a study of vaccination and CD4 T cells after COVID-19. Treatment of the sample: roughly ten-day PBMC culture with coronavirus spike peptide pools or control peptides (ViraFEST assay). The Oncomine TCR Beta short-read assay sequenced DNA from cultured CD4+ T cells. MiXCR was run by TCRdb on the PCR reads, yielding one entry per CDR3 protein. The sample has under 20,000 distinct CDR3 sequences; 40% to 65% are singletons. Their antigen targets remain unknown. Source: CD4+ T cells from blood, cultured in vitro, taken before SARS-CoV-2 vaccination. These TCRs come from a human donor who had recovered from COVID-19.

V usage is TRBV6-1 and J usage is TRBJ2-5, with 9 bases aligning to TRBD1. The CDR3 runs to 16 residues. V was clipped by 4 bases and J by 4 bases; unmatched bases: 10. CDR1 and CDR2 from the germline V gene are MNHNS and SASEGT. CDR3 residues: CASSASGTGIRETQYF. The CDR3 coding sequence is TGTGCCAGCAGTGCGTCCGGGACAGGGATCCGAGAGACCCAGTACTTC.

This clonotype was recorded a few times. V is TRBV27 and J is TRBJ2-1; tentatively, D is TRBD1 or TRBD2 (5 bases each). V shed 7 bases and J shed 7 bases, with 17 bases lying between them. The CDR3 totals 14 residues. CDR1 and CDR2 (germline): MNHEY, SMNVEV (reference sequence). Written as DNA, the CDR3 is TGTGCCAGCAACGGGGACGGCCGGACGAATGAGCAGTTCTTC. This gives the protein CASNGDGRTNEQFF.

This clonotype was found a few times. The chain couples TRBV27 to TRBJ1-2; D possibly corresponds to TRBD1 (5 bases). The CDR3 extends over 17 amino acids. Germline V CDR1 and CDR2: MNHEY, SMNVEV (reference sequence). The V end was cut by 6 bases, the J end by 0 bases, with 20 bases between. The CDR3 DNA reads TGTGCCAGCAGACAAGGGGCGAACCCTCTAGCTAACTATGGCTACACCTTC. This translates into CASRQGANPLANYGYTF.

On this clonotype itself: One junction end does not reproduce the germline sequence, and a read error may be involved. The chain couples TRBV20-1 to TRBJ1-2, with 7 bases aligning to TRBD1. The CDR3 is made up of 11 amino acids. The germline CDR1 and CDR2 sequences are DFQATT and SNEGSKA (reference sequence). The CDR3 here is CSAGDRDGYTF. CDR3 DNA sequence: TGCAGTGCTGGAGACAGGGATGGCTACACCTTC.

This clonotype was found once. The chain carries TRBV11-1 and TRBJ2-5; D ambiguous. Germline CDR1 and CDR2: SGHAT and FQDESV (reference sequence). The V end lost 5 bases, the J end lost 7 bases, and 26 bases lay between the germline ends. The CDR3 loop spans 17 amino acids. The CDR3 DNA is TGTGCCAGCAGCCGTCGTGGGGTGGCGGATACAACGTTGACCCAGTACTTC. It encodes CASSRRGVADTTLTQYF.

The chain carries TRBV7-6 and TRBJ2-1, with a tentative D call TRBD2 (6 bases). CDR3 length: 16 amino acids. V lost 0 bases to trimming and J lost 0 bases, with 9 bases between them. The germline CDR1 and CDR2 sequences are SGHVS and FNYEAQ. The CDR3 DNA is TGTGCCAGCAGCTTAGCGGCGGGGAGCTCCTACAATGAGCAGTTCTTC. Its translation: CASSLAAGSSYNEQFF.

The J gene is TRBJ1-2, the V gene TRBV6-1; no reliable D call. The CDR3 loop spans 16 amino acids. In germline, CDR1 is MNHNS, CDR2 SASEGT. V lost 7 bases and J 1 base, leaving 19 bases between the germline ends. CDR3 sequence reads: CASTNTKKAFNYGYTF. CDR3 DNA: TGTGCCAGCACAAACACCAAGAAGGCCTTTAACTATGGCTACACCTTC.

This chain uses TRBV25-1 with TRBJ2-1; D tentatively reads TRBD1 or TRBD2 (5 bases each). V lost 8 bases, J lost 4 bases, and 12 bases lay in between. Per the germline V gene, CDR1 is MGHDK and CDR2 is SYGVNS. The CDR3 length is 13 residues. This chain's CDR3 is CASLGVGYNEQFF. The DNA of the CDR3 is TGTGCCAGCTTGGGGGTAGGGTACAATGAGCAGTTCTTC.

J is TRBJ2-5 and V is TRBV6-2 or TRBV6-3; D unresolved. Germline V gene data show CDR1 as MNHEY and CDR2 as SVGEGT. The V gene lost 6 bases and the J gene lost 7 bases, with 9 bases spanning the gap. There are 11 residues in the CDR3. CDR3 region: CASSRPPTQYF. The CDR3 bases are TGTGCCAGCAGCCGACCGCCGACCCAGTACTTC.

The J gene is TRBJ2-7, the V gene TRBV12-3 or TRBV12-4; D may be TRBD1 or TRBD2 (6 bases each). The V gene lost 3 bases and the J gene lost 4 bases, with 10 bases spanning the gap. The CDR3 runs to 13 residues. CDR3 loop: CASSFGGPYEQYF. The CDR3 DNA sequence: TGTGCCAGCAGTTTTGGGGGGCCTTACGAGCAGTACTTC.

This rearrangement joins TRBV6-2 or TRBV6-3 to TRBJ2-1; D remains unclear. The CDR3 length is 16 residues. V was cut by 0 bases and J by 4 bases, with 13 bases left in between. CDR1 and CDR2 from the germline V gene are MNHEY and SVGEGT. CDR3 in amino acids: CASSYSRLGRYNEQFF. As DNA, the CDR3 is TGTGCCAGCAGTTACTCCCGCCTGGGCAGATACAATGAGCAGTTCTTC.

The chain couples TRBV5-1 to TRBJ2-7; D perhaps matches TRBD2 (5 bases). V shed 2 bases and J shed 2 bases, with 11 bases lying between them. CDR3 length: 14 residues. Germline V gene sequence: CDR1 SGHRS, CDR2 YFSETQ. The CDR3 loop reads CASSFGMYPYEQYF. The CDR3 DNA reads TGCGCCAGCAGCTTCGGGATGTATCCCTACGAGCAGTACTTC. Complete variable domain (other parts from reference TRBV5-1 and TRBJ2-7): KAGVTQTPRYLIKTRGQQVTLSCSPISGHRSVSWYQQTPGQGLQFLFEYFSETQRNKGNFPGRFSGRQFSNSRSEMNVSTLELGDSALYLCASSFGMYPYEQYFGPGTRLTVT.

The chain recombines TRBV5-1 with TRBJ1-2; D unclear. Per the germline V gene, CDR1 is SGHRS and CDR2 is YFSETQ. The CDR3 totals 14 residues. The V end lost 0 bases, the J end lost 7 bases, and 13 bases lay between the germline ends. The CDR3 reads CASSLERVEAGYTF. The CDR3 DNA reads TGCGCCAGCAGCTTGGAAAGGGTCGAGGCTGGCTACACCTTC.

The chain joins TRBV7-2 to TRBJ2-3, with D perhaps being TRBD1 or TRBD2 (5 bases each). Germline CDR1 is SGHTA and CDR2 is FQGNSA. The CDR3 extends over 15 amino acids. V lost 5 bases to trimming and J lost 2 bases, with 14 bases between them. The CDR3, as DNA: TGTGCCAGCAGCCTCGGGACCTTTTACACAGATACGCAGTATTTT. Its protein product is CASSLGTFYTDTQYF. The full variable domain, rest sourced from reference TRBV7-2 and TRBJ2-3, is GAGVSQSPSNKVTEKGKDVELRCDPISGHTALYWYRQSLGQGLEFLIYFQGNSAPDKSGLPSDRFSAERTGGSVSTLTIQRTQQEDSAVYLCASSLGTFYTDTQYFGPGTRLTVL.

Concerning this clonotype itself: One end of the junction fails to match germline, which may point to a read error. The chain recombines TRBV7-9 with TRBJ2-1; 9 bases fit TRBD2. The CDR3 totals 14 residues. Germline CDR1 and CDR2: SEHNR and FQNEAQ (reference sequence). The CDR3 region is CASSLDGTSNGQFF. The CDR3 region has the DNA TGTGCCAGCAGCTTAGATGGGACTAGCAATGGGCAGTTCTTC.

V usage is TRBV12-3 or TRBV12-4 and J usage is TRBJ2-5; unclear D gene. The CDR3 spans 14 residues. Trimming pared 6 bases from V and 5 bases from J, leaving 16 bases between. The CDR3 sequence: CASRPMGKPETQYF. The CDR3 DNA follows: TGTGCCAGCAGACCAATGGGGAAACCGGAGACCCAGTACTTC.